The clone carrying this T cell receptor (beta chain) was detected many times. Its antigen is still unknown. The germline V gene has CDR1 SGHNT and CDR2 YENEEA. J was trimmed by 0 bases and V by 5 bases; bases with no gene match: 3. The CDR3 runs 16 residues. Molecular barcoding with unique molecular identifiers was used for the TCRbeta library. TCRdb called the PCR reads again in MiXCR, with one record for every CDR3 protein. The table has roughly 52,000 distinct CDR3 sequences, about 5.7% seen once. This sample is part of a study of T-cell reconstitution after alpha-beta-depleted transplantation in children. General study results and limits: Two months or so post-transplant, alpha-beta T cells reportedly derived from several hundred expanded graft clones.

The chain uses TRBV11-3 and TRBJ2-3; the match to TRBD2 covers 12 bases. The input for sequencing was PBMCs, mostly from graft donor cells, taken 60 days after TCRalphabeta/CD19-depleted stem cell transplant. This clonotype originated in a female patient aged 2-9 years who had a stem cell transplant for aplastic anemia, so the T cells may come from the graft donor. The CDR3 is CASSPGLAGSTDTQYF. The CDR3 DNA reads TGTGCCAGCAGCCCCGGACTAGCGGGGAGCACAGATACGCAGTATTTT.